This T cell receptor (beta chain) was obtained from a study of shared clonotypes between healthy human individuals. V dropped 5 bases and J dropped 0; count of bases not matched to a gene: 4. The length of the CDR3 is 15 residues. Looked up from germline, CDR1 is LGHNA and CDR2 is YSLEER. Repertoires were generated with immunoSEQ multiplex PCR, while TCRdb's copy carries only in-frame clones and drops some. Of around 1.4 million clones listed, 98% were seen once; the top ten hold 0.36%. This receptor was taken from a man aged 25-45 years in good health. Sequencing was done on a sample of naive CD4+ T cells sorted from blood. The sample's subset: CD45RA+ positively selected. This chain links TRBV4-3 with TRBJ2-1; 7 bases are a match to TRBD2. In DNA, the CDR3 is TGCGCCAGCAGCATCCGGACTAGCTCCTACAATGAGCAGTTCTTC. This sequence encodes CASSIRTSSYNEQFF.